What follows is one TCR beta chain and its context. This entry comes from a study of blood T cell repertoires in COVID-19. Across the study: Acute and convalescent COVID-19 samples came from the United States, Italy and Spain. PBMCs, B-cell-depleted T cells, or T cells provided the cDNA or gDNA that made up the material.

From germline, CDR1 is DFQATT and CDR2 SNEGSKA (reference sequence). J lost 8 bases, V lost 5 bases, and 3 bases had no gene match. There are 11 residues in the CDR3. Authors' data handling: Estimation of nucleated cell counts relied on the amplification of reference gene primers. Here immunoSEQ multiplex PCR was the method, and the copy in TCRdb shows in-frame clones only, minus some. The DNA was the basis for D and trimming; V, J and clone size are from that table. The sample lists 200,000 to 250,000 clones, 85% to 90% seen once, with approximately 6.1% in the top ten. The sample taken for sequencing was peripheral blood. The TCR originated in a man aged 80 or over with acute or convalescent COVID-19. This chain links TRBV20-1 with TRBJ2-1; 7 nucleotides line up with TRBD1. The CDR3 loop reads CSADRAYEQFF. The CDR3 bases are TGCAGTGCTGACAGGGCATATGAGCAGTTCTTC.